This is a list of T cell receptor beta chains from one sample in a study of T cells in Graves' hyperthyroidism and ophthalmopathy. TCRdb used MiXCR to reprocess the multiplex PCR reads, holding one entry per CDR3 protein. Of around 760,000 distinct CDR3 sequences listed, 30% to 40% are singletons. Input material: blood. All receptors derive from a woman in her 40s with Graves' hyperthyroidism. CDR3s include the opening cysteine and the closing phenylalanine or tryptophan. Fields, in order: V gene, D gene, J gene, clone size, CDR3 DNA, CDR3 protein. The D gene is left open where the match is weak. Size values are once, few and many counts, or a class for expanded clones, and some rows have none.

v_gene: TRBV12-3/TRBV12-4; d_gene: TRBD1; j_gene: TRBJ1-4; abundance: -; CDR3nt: TGTGCCAGCAGTGAACAGGGGGCTGCAACTAATGAAAAACTGTTTTTT; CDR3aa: CASSEQGAATNEKLFF
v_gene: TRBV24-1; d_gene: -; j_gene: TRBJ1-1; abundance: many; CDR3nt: TGTGCCACCAGGAAGTTCGAGCGATCTGAAGCTTTCTTT; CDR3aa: CATRKFERSEAFF
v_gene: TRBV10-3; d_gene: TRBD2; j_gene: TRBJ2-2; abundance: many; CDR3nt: TGTGCCATCATGGCGGGAGGTCTCACCGGGGAGCTGTTTTTT; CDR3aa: CAIMAGGLTGELFF
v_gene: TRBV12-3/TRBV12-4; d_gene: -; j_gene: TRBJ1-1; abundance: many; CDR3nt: TGTGCCAGCAGCCGGTCCAGCAACACTGAAGCTTTCTTT; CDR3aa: CASSRSSNTEAFF
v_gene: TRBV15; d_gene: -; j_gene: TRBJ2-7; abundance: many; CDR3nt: TGTGCCACCAGCAGAGATCCCGGGGCCCCCTACGAGCAGTACTTC; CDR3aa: CATSRDPGAPYEQYF
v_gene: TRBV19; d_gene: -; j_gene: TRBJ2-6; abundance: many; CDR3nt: TGTGCCAGTAGTCCCCCCCCCTACTCTGGGGCCAACGTCCTGACTTTC; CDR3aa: CASSPPPYSGANVLTF
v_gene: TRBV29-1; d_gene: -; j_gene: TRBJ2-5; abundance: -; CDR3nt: TGCAGCGTTGAGCCCCAGACGGCAGGGGAAGAGACCCAGTACTTC; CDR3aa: CSVEPQTAGEETQYF
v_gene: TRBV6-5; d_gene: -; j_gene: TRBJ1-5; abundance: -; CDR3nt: TGTGCCAGCAGTTACGGAGCCAGGGTTTACAGCAATCAGCCCCAGCATTTT; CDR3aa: CASSYGARVYSNQPQHF
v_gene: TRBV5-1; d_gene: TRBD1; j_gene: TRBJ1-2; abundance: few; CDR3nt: TGCGCCAGCAGTCTCGGCGGATGGACAGGGGAGGACTATGGCTACACCTTC; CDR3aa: CASSLGGWTGEDYGYTF
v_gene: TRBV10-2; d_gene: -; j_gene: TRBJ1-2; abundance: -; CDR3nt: TGCGCCAGCAGGGCCAGGGCCACTGGGTTCGGCTACACCTTC; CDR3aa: CASRARATGFGYTF
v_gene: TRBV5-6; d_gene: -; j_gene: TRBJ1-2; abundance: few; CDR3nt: TGTGCCAGCAGCGACTACAGCTATGGCTACACCTTC; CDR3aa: CASSDYSYGYTF
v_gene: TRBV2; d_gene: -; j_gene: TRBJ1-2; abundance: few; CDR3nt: TGTGCCAGCAGCTCCGGGAGCCACTATGGCTACACCTTC; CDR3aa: CASSSGSHYGYTF
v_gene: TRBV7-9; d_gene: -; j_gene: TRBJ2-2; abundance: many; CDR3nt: TGTGCCAGCAGTTCCTCCGGGGCCGGGGAGCTGTTTTTT; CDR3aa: CASSSSGAGELFF
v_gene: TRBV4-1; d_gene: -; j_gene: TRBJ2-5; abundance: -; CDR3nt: TGCGCCAGCAGCCAAGACCCCAACCCGGGCGAGACCCAGTACTTC; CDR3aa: CASSQDPNPGETQYF
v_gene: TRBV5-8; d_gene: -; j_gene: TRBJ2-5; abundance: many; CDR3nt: TGTGCCAGCAGCCCCCCGAACTTCTTGGAGACCCAGTACTTC; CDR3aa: CASSPPNFLETQYF
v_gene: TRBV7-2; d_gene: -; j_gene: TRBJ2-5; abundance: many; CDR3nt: TGTGCCAGCAGCTTAGAACAGGGACCGGAGACCCAGTACTTC; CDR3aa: CASSLEQGPETQYF
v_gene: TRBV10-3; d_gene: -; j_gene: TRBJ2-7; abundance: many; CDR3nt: TGTGCCATCAGCGAAGTCCCGAGCGAGCAGTACTTC; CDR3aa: CAISEVPSEQYF
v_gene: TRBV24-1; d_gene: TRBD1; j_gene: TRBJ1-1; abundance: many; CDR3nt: TGTGCCACCAGTGACCCGACAGGGGGTGATACTGAAGCTTTCTTT; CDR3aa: CATSDPTGGDTEAFF
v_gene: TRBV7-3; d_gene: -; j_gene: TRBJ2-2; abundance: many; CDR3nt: TGTGCCAGCAGCTTAACGACTACCGTAACGGGGGAGCTGTTTTTT; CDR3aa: CASSLTTTVTGELFF
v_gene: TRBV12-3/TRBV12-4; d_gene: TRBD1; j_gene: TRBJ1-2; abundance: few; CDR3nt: TGTGCCAGCAGTGCGAACAGGGGGACCTATGGCTACACCTTC; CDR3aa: CASSANRGTYGYTF
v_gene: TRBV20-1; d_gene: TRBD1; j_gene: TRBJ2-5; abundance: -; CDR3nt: TGCAGTGCTGAAGGGACAGTAGAGACCCAGTACTTC; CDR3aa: CSAEGTVETQYF
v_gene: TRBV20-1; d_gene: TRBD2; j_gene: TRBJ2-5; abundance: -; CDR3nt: TGCAGTGCCCATTTACGACTAGCGGGGAAAGAGACCCAGTACTTC; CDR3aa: CSAHLRLAGKETQYF
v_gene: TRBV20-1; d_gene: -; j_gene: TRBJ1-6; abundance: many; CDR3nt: TGCAGTGCTAGAGACATACAGGGATCGAGGTCACCCCTCCACTTT; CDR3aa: CSARDIQGSRSPLHF
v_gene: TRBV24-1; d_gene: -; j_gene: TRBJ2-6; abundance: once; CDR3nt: TGTGCCAGCGGTTACTCGCCCCAGGGCTGGCATGGGGCCAACGTCCTGACTTTC; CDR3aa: CASGYSPQGWHGANVLTF
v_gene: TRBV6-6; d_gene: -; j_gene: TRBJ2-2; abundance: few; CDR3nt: TGTGCCAGCAGTTACATCGCTGAGGCGAGGGAGCTGTTTTTT; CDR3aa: CASSYIAEARELFF